This T cell receptor (beta chain) stems from a study of spatial heterogeneity in lung cancer. On the study more broadly: Each unique TCR and UMI combination was seen more than ten times on average in raw reads.

This clonotype was recorded many times. Antigen unknown. Study-level results: Resection saw ubiquitous expanded tumor TCRs appear in blood more than follow-up did.

Via MiXCR, TCRdb re-called the 5' RACE reads, giving one row per CDR3 protein. The data show more than 60,000 distinct CDR3 sequences, with 8% seen just once and 6% to 7% held by the top ten. CDR3 size: 15 residues. V lost 4 bases, J lost 4 bases, and 15 bases lay in between. Germline CDR1 KGHDR, CDR2 SFDVKD. This sample's time point: sample taken at primary tumor resection. Unsorted tumor, nontumor lung tissue or cryopreserved PBMC supplied the whole RNA. The chain uses TRBV24-1 and TRBJ1-1; perhaps TRBD1 as D (6 bases). The source material was PBMCs, sampled at surgery. The TCR was taken from a male donor with early-stage non-small cell lung cancer. CDR3 nucleotide sequence: TGTGCCACCAGTGACACTCGCACAGGGAGCACTGAAGCTTTCTTT. Protein: CATSDTRTGSTEAFF.